This TCR beta chain emerged from a study of CD8+ T cells in alopecia areata. As the sequencing template, cDNA was produced by extracting RNA and reverse transcribing it. The data were produced by immunoSEQ multiplex PCR, yet TCRdb's version contains in-frame clones alone and is incomplete. This table has 150,000 to 200,000 clones, about 66% appearing once. The CDR3 consists of 15 residues. Looked up from germline, CDR1 is SGHTA and CDR2 is FQGNSA. Trimming stripped 2 bases from V and 7 bases from J, with 15 bases between. The sequences come from CD8+ T cells sorted from blood, collected at week 0. This clonotype originated in a human donor with alopecia areata. The chain couples TRBV7-2 to TRBJ2-4; a weak D match, TRBD2 (7 bases). The CDR3 DNA reads TGTGCCAGCAGCTTATATCGCGGGGGCGGGAACATTCAGTACTTC. It codes for CASSLYRGGGNIQYF.